This record concerns one T cell receptor beta chain sequence. CD8+ and CD4+ T cells taken from blood had their TCR beta sequenced. The source of the sample is a study of CD8 T cells in Susac syndrome. Random hexamers primed reverse transcription of roughly 0.5 to 1 ug RNA. The method of amplification for TCR beta CDR3 was immunoSEQ multiplex PCR, covering 54 Vbeta and 13 Jbeta. TCRdb reprocessed the immunoSEQ multiplex PCR reads via MiXCR and lists one record per CDR3 protein. Among some 130,000 distinct CDR3 sequences, 95% were seen once, and the ten largest hold around 0.2%. Trimming shortened V by 0 bases and J by 0 bases, and 8 bases separated the two germline ends. The CDR3 spans 15 residues. Germline V gene data show CDR1 as SNHLY and CDR2 as FYNNEI.

The source of this sequence is a human donor with Susac syndrome. V usage is TRBV2 and J usage is TRBJ1-1; D gene uncertain. The sample comprised CD8+ T cells from PBMCs. The CDR3, as DNA: TGTGCCAGCAGTGAAGCTCCAGACATGAACACTGAAGCTTTCTTT. Translation: CASSEAPDMNTEAFF.